This TCR beta chain was recovered during a study of blood T cells in healthy people across ages. The wider study: Every two T cells gave about one barcoded beta molecule via template switching.

This clonotype was observed a few times. The target antigen is unknown. A second PCR, run for about 6 to 11 cycles, used a sample-barcoded 5' primer plus a J-beta primer mix. With 12 random nucleotides, a template-switch adaptor tagged each individual cDNA molecule. TCRdb re-called the 5' RACE reads through MiXCR, storing one row per CDR3 protein. The sample has 600,000 or so distinct CDR3 sequences, 45% to 55% seen once; the top ten hold just under 25%. Per-sample yields of isolated PBMCs were at least 7 million. Study-wide results and limits: In older individuals, TCR beta diversity per million T cells was lower, falling roughly linearly with age.

J lost 2 bases, V lost 7 bases, and 8 bases had no gene match. This CDR3 is built from 13 residues. CDR1 is SQVTM, CDR2 ANQGSEA, per germline. The chain joins TRBV29-1 to TRBJ2-7; the match to TRBD1 covers 7 bases. Input material: blood. This clonotype originated in a man aged 80 or over in good health. CDR3: CSASGQATYEQYF. The CDR3 DNA follows: TGCAGCGCCAGTGGACAGGCAACCTACGAGCAGTACTTC.